Included here is one TCR beta chain sequence, with context. Its antigen is currently unknown. A second PCR of about 6 to 11 cycles used a sample-barcoded 5' primer and a J-beta primer mix. Each cDNA was tagged by a template-switch adaptor containing 12 random nucleotides. TCRdb fed the 5' RACE reads into MiXCR, producing one record per CDR3 protein. The table includes roughly 410,000 distinct CDR3 sequences, 52% detected once. Germline assignment: CDR1 MNHNY and CDR2 SVGAGI (reference sequence). The CDR3 runs to 16 residues. V lost 2 bases and J 1 base, leaving 12 bases between the germline ends. These data originate in a study of blood T cells in healthy people across ages. Study results and limitations: Across samples, TCR beta diversity tracked strongly with naive T cell percentage. Among T cells, TCR beta diversity per million cells dropped roughly linearly as age rose.

The chain is built from TRBV6-6 and TRBJ1-5; D might be TRBD1 (6 bases). The clonotype comes from a man between 60 and 70 years old in good health. The specimen was blood. The CDR3 nucleotides read TGTGCCAGCAGTTACGGGGAGAGGGGGAGCAATCAGCCCCAGCATTTT. This encodes CASSYGERGSNQPQHF.